The TCR beta chain described here comes from a study of Ad26.COV2.S vaccination and SARS-CoV-2 variants. Looking at the study overall: Ad26.COV2.S, an intramuscular injection, was given once or twice 56 days apart.

The CDR3 extends over 12 amino acids. V was cut by 5 bases and J by 4 bases, with 11 bases left in between. Germline CDR1 reads GTSNPN; CDR2 reads SVGIG (reference sequence). Regarding treatment: around 19 received Ad26.COV2.S at low or high dose, single or two shots; roughly 5 received placebo; per-sample allocation not given. After the first vaccine or placebo injection, samples were drawn on day 63. In the vaccine, an Ad26 vector expressed the SARS-CoV-2 spike of the Wuhan strain. Study results and caveats: Spike-specific TCR breadth in vaccine recipients exceeded that seen in placebo recipients. Researchers cautioned that TCR breadth and depth analyses may have underestimated total T cell responses.

This clone turned up a few times. The target antigen is unknown. Produced via immunoSEQ multiplex PCR; TCRdb's table is partial and in-frame only. Of 350,000 to 450,000 clones in the sample, about nine tenths are singletons; the top ten hold roughly 3.2%. The J gene is TRBJ1-2, the V gene TRBV30; possibly TRBD1 for D (5 bases). This TCR was recovered from a person between 18 and 65 years old who received the Ad26.COV2.S COVID-19 vaccine or a placebo. Sequenced here: peripheral blood, sampled in a trial of Ad26.COV2.S vaccine versus placebo. The CDR3, as DNA: TGTGCCTGGCGCGACAGAATCTATGGCTACACCTTC. Its protein product is CAWRDRIYGYTF.